Below are 17 T cell receptor beta chains sequenced from a single sample in a study of response to subunit inactivated influenza vaccine. TCRdb reprocessed the RT-PCR reads with MiXCR, giving one entry per CDR3 protein. The sample shows almost 250,000 distinct CDR3 sequences, 12% of them seen only once. Sample: non-naive T cells sorted from PBMCs, taken roughly 15 days before vaccination. The source of these receptors is a middle-aged man who received an inactivated influenza vaccine.

The chain recombines TRBV12-3 or TRBV12-4 with TRBJ2-7, with TRBD1 as a possible D gene (5 bases). V was trimmed by 5 bases and J by 3 bases, leaving 11 bases between them. There are 13 residues in the CDR3. The CDR3 DNA sequence: TGTGCCAGCAGTCGGACATTGTACTACGAGCAGTACTTC. It translates to CASSRTLYYEQYF.

The sample holds many counts of this clonotype. The V gene is TRBV20-1, the J gene TRBJ1-1, with D uncertain. The CDR3 contains 11 residues. Per germline, CDR1 DFQATT and CDR2 SNEGSKA (reference sequence). With 4 bases removed from V and 10 bases from J, the gap between germline ends came to 13 bases. DNA for the CDR3: TGCAGTGCTAACCCAGTATGGATAGCTTTCTTT. This encodes CSANPVWIAFF.

This clonotype has a count of ten or more. The V call is TRBV7-2, the J call TRBJ2-3; D is ambiguous. Germline V gene sequence: CDR1 SGHTA, CDR2 FQGNSA. This CDR3 has 14 amino acids. With 5 bases removed from V and 0 bases from J, the gap between germline ends came to 9 bases. The DNA for the CDR3 is TGTGCCAGCAGCCTGAAGTTGAGCACAGATACGCAGTATTTT. This gives the protein CASSLKLSTDTQYF.

The chain uses TRBV7-9 and TRBJ2-1, with D tentatively TRBD2 (6 bases). This CDR3 has 12 residues. V was clipped by 6 bases and J by 9 bases, with 12 bases between them. Germline V lookup: CDR1 SEHNR, CDR2 FQNEAQ (reference sequence). The CDR3 sequence: CASRKLAFEQFF. The CDR3 coding sequence is TGTGCCAGCAGGAAGCTAGCGTTTGAGCAGTTCTTC.

V usage is TRBV7-2 and J usage is TRBJ1-3; possibly TRBD1 for D (5 bases). Trimming left V 1 base short and J 4 bases short, with 14 bases between. The CDR3 is made up of 16 amino acids. Germline V gene data show CDR1 as SGHTA and CDR2 as FQGNSA. CDR3 sequence (DNA): TGTGCCAGCAGCTTAGACGGAGCAGGGACGGGAAACACCATATATTTT. This encodes CASSLDGAGTGNTIYF.

This clonotype occurred a few times. Written as DNA, the CDR3 is TGCAGTGCTCGTCACGGGCCGCGTAACAATGAGCAGTTCTTC. Translated, it gives CSARHGPRNNEQFF. J is TRBJ2-1 and V is TRBV20-1, with D unclear. This CDR3 spans 14 amino acids. V was pared by 5 bases and J by 5 bases, with 16 bases between. Germline lookup yields CDR1 DFQATT and CDR2 SNEGSKA (reference sequence).

This rearrangement joins TRBV20-1 to TRBJ2-5; 11 bases are a match to TRBD2. The trim removed 0 bases at V and 5 bases at J, leaving 5 bases unmatched. Germline V lookup: CDR1 DFQATT, CDR2 SNEGSKA (reference sequence). CDR3 size: 15 residues. For the CDR3, the DNA is TGCAGTGCTAGAGATAGCGGGAGGGCCGAGGAGACCCAGTACTTC. Encoded protein: CSARDSGRAEETQYF.

The V gene is TRBV7-9, the J gene TRBJ2-3, with D perhaps matching TRBD1 (6 bases). Germline assignment: CDR1 SEHNR and CDR2 FQNEAQ (reference sequence). CDR3 size: 16 residues. Trimming shortened V by 6 bases and J by 5 bases, and 21 bases separated the two germline ends. CDR3 residues: CASSKGMDSRGDTQYF. CDR3 bases: TGTGCCAGCAGTAAAGGAATGGACAGTAGGGGAGATACGCAGTATTTT. Looking up the rest from reference TRBV7-9 and TRBJ2-3 gives the full variable domain: DTGVSQNPRHKITKRGQNVTFRCDPISEHNRLYWYRQTLGQGPEFLTYFQNEAQLEKSRLLSDRFSAERPKGSFSTLEIQRTEQGDSAMYLCASSKGMDSRGDTQYFGPGTRLTVL.

This clonotype appeared many times. J is TRBJ1-4 and V is TRBV16, with 7 bases that match TRBD1. With 1 base clipped from V and 5 bases from J, the junction kept 7 bases outside the gene matches. There are 16 residues in the CDR3. Germline V lookup: CDR1 KGHSY, CDR2 FQNENV. The CDR3 spells CASSQFGQAGNEKLFF. The CDR3 nucleotides read TGTGCCAGCAGCCAATTTGGACAGGCGGGGAATGAAAAACTGTTTTTT.

This clonotype was seen at least ten times. CDR3 loop: CASSQSWGLWASYGYTF. The CDR3 bases are TGTGCCAGCAGCCAGTCCTGGGGGCTATGGGCGAGCTATGGCTACACCTTC. The chain joins TRBV4-2 to TRBJ1-2; maybe TRBD1 (6 bases). Trimming shortened V by 3 bases and J by 4 bases, and 21 bases separated the two germline ends. Per the germline V gene, CDR1 is LGHNA and CDR2 is YNFKEQ. The CDR3 covers 17 residues.

This clonotype was seen repeatedly, ten times or more. The genes are TRBV29-1 and TRBJ1-1, with no clear D. CDR1 and CDR2 (germline): SQVTM, ANQGSEA. There are 12 residues in the CDR3. V was pared by 4 bases and J by 6 bases, with 12 bases between. CDR3 residues: CSVVTTASEAFF. DNA of the CDR3: TGCAGCGTTGTGACCACAGCCTCTGAAGCTTTCTTT.

Written as DNA, the CDR3 is TGCGCCAGCGCGGATGCCCTGAGCTCCTACAATGAGCAGTTCTTC. It encodes CASADALSSYNEQFF. The chain carries TRBV5-1 and TRBJ2-1; no firm D call. In germline, CDR1 is SGHRS, CDR2 YFSETQ. Trimming removed 7 bases from V and 0 bases from J, with 14 bases in between. This CDR3 is 15 amino acids long.

This clonotype has just a few counts. The rearrangement links TRBV28 to TRBJ2-3, with 10 positions matching TRBD2. With 4 bases clipped from V and 6 bases from J, the junction kept 13 bases outside the gene matches. CDR3 length: 17 residues. The germline V gene encodes CDR1 MDHEN and CDR2 SYDVKM. The CDR3 sequence is CASSSAGLAVLGDTQYF. The CDR3 nucleotides read TGTGCCAGCAGTTCCGCTGGACTAGCGGTTTTGGGGGATACGCAGTATTTT.

This clonotype was recorded at least ten times. V gene TRBV5-1 combines with J gene TRBJ2-7; 9 bases fit TRBD2. The junction had 10 bases not matched to a gene; V was cut back by 0 bases and J by 6 bases. The CDR3 length is 16 residues. The germline V gene has CDR1 SGHRS and CDR2 YFSETQ. CDR3 in amino acids: CASSLDARLAEGEQYF. CDR3 DNA sequence: TGCGCCAGCAGCTTGGACGCGAGACTAGCGGAGGGCGAGCAGTACTTC.

The V call is TRBV5-1, the J call TRBJ2-7, with TRBD2 as a possible D gene (6 bases). The CDR3 is made up of 14 amino acids. V was clipped by 4 bases and J by 8 bases, with 19 bases between them. Germline V gene sequence: CDR1 SGHRS, CDR2 YFSETQ. The CDR3 DNA reads TGCGCCAGCAGCCGAAGCGGGCCCTATAAGAAGCAGTACTTC. This sequence encodes CASSRSGPYKKQYF. The complete variable domain, with remaining parts taken from reference TRBV5-1 and TRBJ2-7, reads KAGVTQTPRYLIKTRGQQVTLSCSPISGHRSVSWYQQTPGQGLQFLFEYFSETQRNKGNFPGRFSGRQFSNSRSEMNVSTLELGDSALYLCASSRSGPYKKQYFGPGTRLTVT.

The table lists this clonotype with a few counts. V gene TRBV30 combines with J gene TRBJ2-5; D possibly matches TRBD1 or TRBD2 (5 bases each). Germline assignment: CDR1 GTSNPN and CDR2 SVGIG (reference sequence). Trimming stripped 4 bases from V and 6 bases from J, with 21 bases between. The CDR3 contains 15 residues. The DNA for the CDR3 is TGTGCCTGGACGCCCCCGGGGACGTGGTGGAAGACCCAGTACTTC. It specifies CAWTPPGTWWKTQYF.

This clonotype was seen at least ten times. This chain links TRBV20-1 with TRBJ2-7, with TRBD1 matching 9 bases. The CDR3 loop spans 15 amino acids. Germline V lookup: CDR1 DFQATT, CDR2 SNEGSKA (reference sequence). V lost 5 bases and J lost 0; bases outside the gene matches: 8. As DNA, the CDR3 is TGCAGTGCTCGTAGCCGGGACAGGGACTCCTACGAGCAGTACTTC. Its translation: CSARSRDRDSYEQYF.